This T cell receptor beta chain came from a study of shared clonotypes between healthy human individuals (dated by TCRdb to 2019 to 2021). The study in broad terms: A few men and a couple of women, aged 18 to 49 years, made up the cohort. Each donor's leukapheresis produced roughly between roughly 0.85 and 9.5 billion PBMCs. The study deeply sequenced blood TCR repertoires of about 5 healthy adults to estimate repertoire size and the extent of clonotype sharing between individuals. For each donor, CD4 naive and CD4 memory were each given three plates, CD8 naive was given two plates, and CD8 memory was given one plate. Libraries were prepared and TCR repertoires were sequenced by different laboratories using diverse techniques, in order to increase sequencing depth and limit assay-specific biases.

The germline V gene sets CDR1 to SGDLS and CDR2 to YYNGEE. V is trimmed back by 0 bases and J by 0 bases, and the junction contains 0 bases that no gene match accounts for. From its cysteine to its phenylalanine, the CDR3 spans 15 amino acids. CDR3 DNA only is kept here, 45 bases in frame from base 1. Healthy HIV-negative adults with no recently reported acute infections or vaccinations were included as donors. Every donor was a Caucasian adult living in Nashville, Tennessee, USA. CD4+ T cells were enriched by magnetic negative selection; naive cells were then positively selected on CD45RA, and the negative fraction formed the memory subset. After blood collection by leukapheresis, PBMCs were isolated using Ficoll-Histopaque density gradient centrifugation and then cryopreserved in the vapor phase of liquid nitrogen. Analytical flow cytometry was used to check the purity and quantity of every magnetically sorted T cell population. Each sorted fraction had its genomic DNA isolated and then quantified by UV absorbance on a Nanodrop 2000c.

The paper's findings and limits, for the study overall: Only blood was sampled, and tissue TCR repertoires likely differ from those in blood. The genetic and exposure-history diversity represented was limited by the small number of donors. Based on pairwise subsampling, the degree of clonotype sharing among donors was expected to be affected by sequencing depth. Compared with non-shared clonotypes, clonotypes shared by all four sorted-subset donors had higher generation probabilities. Even with the large sequencing depth, rarefaction of the sorted-subset datasets indicated that sequencing was incomplete. When a handful of donors were compared, the shared fraction of clonotypes was about 5.2% for naive CD4, 3% to 4% for naive CD8, more than 2% for memory CD4, and 0.4% for memory CD8. Larger estimated clonotype richness was generally found for naive subsets than for memory subsets.

This clone was detected only a few times. No antigen is known for it. No base quality values were provided; no much bigger clone lies one nucleotide off. Additional DNA sequences in this sample encode the identical CDR3. Using the deep immunoSEQ assay, multiplex PCR amplified TCR CDR3 regions from genomic DNA. For each cell subset, the extracted genomic DNA was distributed evenly across all wells of several immunoSEQ 96-well plates, and each plate served as one replicate. For sorted subsets, 200 ng of genomic DNA, equivalent to around 30,000 T cell genomes, went into each replicate PCR. Purified libraries were measured with a Qubit 3.0 fluorometer, size-checked on a Bioanalyzer 2100, and measured again with the KAPA Library Quantification kit. Every immunoSEQ 96-well plate was sequenced on a separate single-read 150-cycle Illumina NextSeq 550 flow cell. In the authors' own workflow: The immunoSEQ output contained only junctional sequences without quality scores, so filtering could not match that applied to full-length reads. To assign V/J genes and CDR3, sequences were annotated using PyIR, a Python wrapper for IgBLAST v1.9, with IMGT germline references. Reads with weak V/J assignments (E-value above 1e-6), missing CDR3, stop codons, out-of-frame junctions, or ambiguous translated residues were removed. A V3J clonotype was defined by an identical inferred V gene, J gene, and CDR3 amino acid sequence. To compute the percentage overlap between repertoires, the number of shared unique clonotypes was divided by the size of the smaller repertoire. Richness of each repertoire was evaluated using RTK rarefaction, the Chao1 estimator, and Recon v2.1 estimates of unobserved clonotypes. Generation probabilities were computed with OLGA for all TCRbeta clonotypes obtained by the gDNA method from a few donors. The clones in this table, taken by TCRdb from immuneACCESS, are in-frame only. Not every clone is retained; where verified, under half of the shortfall comes from an unresolved V gene, and the cause of the rest is unknown. V and J calls and clone size are as listed in that table; D and trimming were resolved from the DNA. Counted in this sample were 2 million to 2.5 million clones; 85% to 95% of them appeared once. In total, the top ten clones hold 0.37% of the sample.

The sample taken for sequencing was naive CD4+ T cells from PBMCs. What this sample's cell subset or site label stands for: CD45RA+ positively selected. The sequence was collected from a young man in good health. Some clones in this sample may be carry-over from other donors' samples. The sequence joins TRBV9 to TRBJ2-7; the central 10 bases match TRBD1. The DNA sequence follows: TGTGCCAGCAGCGTAGGGACAGGGGGCTCCTACGAGCAGTACTTC. Its amino acids are CASSVGTGGSYEQYF.